This TCR beta chain was identified in a study of vaccination and CD4 T cells after COVID-19. Cultured CD4+ T cell DNA underwent sequencing with the Oncomine TCR Beta short-read assay. Using the QIAamp micro DNA kit, genomic DNA was extracted from the CD4+ T cells that had been cultured. TCRdb used MiXCR to reprocess the PCR reads, holding one entry per CDR3 protein. The repertoire holds some 12,000 distinct CDR3 sequences, with almost 30% as singletons. Worth noting for this clonotype: Its antigen is not known.

Specified treatment: roughly 10-day PBMC culture with coronavirus spike peptide pools or control peptides (ViraFEST assay). Prior to the COVID-19 pandemic (2011-2018), the unexposed donor's CD4+ T cells were collected. This receptor was obtained from a human donor in good health. The sequenced material came from CD4+ T cells from blood, cultured in vitro.

Here the CDR3 DNA reads TGTGCCAGCAGTGTTACCGGGACGGCTGACTACGAGCAGTACTTC. This translates into CASSVTGTADYEQYF. V usage is TRBV2 and J usage is TRBJ2-7; tentatively, D is TRBD1 or TRBD2 (5 bases each). V was clipped by 4 bases and J by 3 bases, with 16 bases between them. This CDR3 is 15 amino acids long. Germline V gives CDR1 SNHLY, CDR2 FYNNEI.